These T cell receptor beta chains were read from a single sample in a study of blood T cell repertoires in COVID-19. The method was immunoSEQ multiplex PCR; TCRdb's version includes in-frame clones alone and lacks a portion of them. The data contain roughly 200,000 clones, about four fifths of them singletons. The sequenced sample consisted of peripheral blood. The receptors here all came from a woman between 35 and 50 years old with COVID-19, enrolled during active disease. Both conserved end residues are part of each CDR3. D genes are given only for firm matches. A clone size is listed for some rows: how often the clone was seen (once, few, many), or a class if it is expanded.

>.|TRBJ1-5|TRBV9|TRBD1
CASSEGTGFNQPQHF
TGTGCCAGCAGCGAGGGGACAGGATTTAATCAGCCCCAGCATTTT
>.|TRBJ1-2|TRBV7-9|TRBD1
CASSLARLDRANYGYTF
TGTGCCAGCAGCTTAGCCCGCCTGGACAGGGCTAACTATGGCTACACCTTC
>.|TRBJ2-7|TRBV7-9|.
CASTPRVIRGNEQYF
TGTGCCAGCACCCCTCGTGTTATACGGGGGAACGAGCAGTACTTC
>few|TRBJ2-5|TRBV11-3|TRBD2
CASSQNTGGDETQYF
TGTGCCAGCAGCCAAAACACCGGGGGGGATGAGACCCAGTACTTC
>.|TRBJ2-3|TRBV3-1/TRBV3-2|TRBD1
CASSFRTGDTDTQYF
TGTGCCAGCAGCTTCCGGACAGGGGACACAGATACGCAGTATTTT
>.|TRBJ2-7|TRBV30|TRBD1
CAWSTAGTALYEQYF
TGTGCCTGGAGTACCGCCGGGACAGCTCTATACGAGCAGTACTTC
>.|TRBJ2-5|TRBV5-1|TRBD2
CASKKVASGQETQYF
TGCGCCAGCAAAAAGGTGGCTAGCGGGCAAGAGACCCAGTACTTC
>.|TRBJ1-1|TRBV29-1|.
CSVQNEWTEAFF
TGCAGCGTTCAAAACGAGTGGACTGAAGCTTTCTTT
>few|TRBJ2-1|TRBV5-6|TRBD1
CASSRTGTASYNEQFF
TGTGCCAGCAGCAGGACAGGGACCGCCTCCTACAATGAGCAGTTCTTC
>.|TRBJ2-2|TRBV9|TRBD1
CASSVLTGATGELFF
TGTGCCAGCAGCGTTCTTACAGGGGCCACCGGGGAGCTGTTTTTT
>.|TRBJ2-7|TRBV5-1|.
CASSLGWADEQYF
TGCGCCAGCAGCTTGGGGTGGGCAGACGAGCAGTACTTC
>few|TRBJ2-1|TRBV7-6|TRBD2
CASSPEPRTSGRGEQFF
TGTGCCAGCAGCCCCGAGCCGAGGACTAGCGGGAGAGGTGAGCAGTTCTTC
>.|TRBJ2-7|TRBV5-4|TRBD1
CASSSRTGLSHEQYF
TGTGCCAGCAGCTCGAGGACAGGGTTGTCCCACGAGCAGTACTTC
>.|TRBJ2-5|TRBV6-5|TRBD2
CASRPSGGAETQYF
TGTGCCAGCCGACCGTCGGGGGGAGCGGAGACCCAGTACTTC
>.|TRBJ2-3|TRBV5-1|TRBD2
CASSRGPLGLAGVRADTQYF
TGCGCCAGCAGCCGGGGGCCCTTGGGACTAGCGGGAGTCCGGGCAGATACGCAGTATTTT
>.|TRBJ2-5|TRBV7-9|.
CASSRSASQETQYF
TGTGCCAGCAGCCGCTCCGCCAGCCAAGAGACCCAGTACTTC
>.|TRBJ1-5|TRBV20-1|.
CSASEGGAREPQHF
TGCAGTGCTAGTGAGGGGGGGGCCCGGGAGCCCCAGCATTTT
>few|TRBJ2-5|TRBV4-1|.
CASSQVKVGLFTETQYF
TGCGCCAGCAGCCAAGTAAAGGTAGGACTGTTCACGGAGACCCAGTACTTC
>.|TRBJ2-4|TRBV3-1/TRBV3-2|.
CASSQGDWENIQYF
TGTGCCAGCAGCCAAGGCGACTGGGAAAACATTCAGTACTTC
>.|TRBJ1-2|TRBV6-6|.
CASSTGRGGYTF
TGTGCCAGCAGCACCGGTAGGGGTGGCTACACCTTC
>.|TRBJ1-1|TRBV11-2|.
CASSSPGGEAFF
TGTGCCAGCAGCTCTCCGGGGGGTGAAGCTTTCTTT
>.|TRBJ2-3|TRBV7-9|TRBD2
CASRLGLETDTQYF
TGTGCCAGCAGACTCGGACTAGAAACAGATACGCAGTATTTT
>few|TRBJ1-5|TRBV7-9|.
CASSLATPGVAVQPQHF
TGTGCCAGCAGCTTAGCAACCCCGGGAGTGGCGGTTCAGCCCCAGCATTTT
>.|TRBJ1-1|TRBV4-1|TRBD1
CASSHGTGGLFAEAFF
TGCGCCAGCAGCCATGGGACAGGGGGCCTGTTTGCTGAAGCTTTCTTT
>.|TRBJ2-2|TRBV18|TRBD2
CASSLITSGSAGELFF
TGTGCCAGCTCGCTTATTACTAGCGGGAGCGCCGGGGAGCTGTTTTTT
>many|TRBJ2-5|TRBV5-1|TRBD2
CASSLQLAEVETQYF
TGCGCCAGCAGCTTGCAACTAGCGGAGGTGGAGACCCAGTACTTC
>.|TRBJ1-1|TRBV29-1|.
CSVEQVRGAFF
TGCAGCGTTGAACAAGTGCGGGGAGCTTTCTTT
>.|TRBJ2-7|TRBV21-1|.
CASSTPGFPSFRSYEQYF
TGTGCCAGCAGCACGCCAGGTTTTCCATCCTTTCGCTCCTACGAGCAGTACTTC
>.|TRBJ2-7|TRBV20-1|.
CSARSGHEQYF
TGCAGTGCTAGAAGTGGGCACGAGCAGTACTTC
>.|TRBJ2-7|TRBV5-4|.
CASSLRTLQPPYEQYF
TGTGCCAGCAGTCTGAGGACACTACAACCTCCCTACGAGCAGTACTTC
>.|TRBJ2-3|TRBV9|.
CASSVGSPSGGSQYF
TGTGCCAGCAGCGTCGGGAGTCCCTCCGGGGGTTCGCAGTATTTT
>.|TRBJ2-3|TRBV10-3|.
CAISDGSGASIDTQYF
TGTGCCATCAGTGACGGTAGCGGCGCGTCCATTGATACGCAGTATTTT
>.|TRBJ2-2|TRBV29-1|TRBD1
CSVTGGPGELFF
TGCAGCGTGACAGGGGGCCCCGGGGAGCTGTTTTTT
>.|TRBJ2-7|TRBV25-1|.
CASTRGTYEQYF
TGTGCCAGCACGAGGGGGACCTACGAGCAGTACTTC
>.|TRBJ1-2|TRBV19|.
CASSFRSANGYTF
TGTGCCAGTAGTTTCAGGTCAGCTAATGGCTACACCTTC
>.|TRBJ2-7|TRBV18|TRBD2
CASSPRSGGWNEQYF
TGTGCCAGCTCACCACGGTCGGGGGGATGGAACGAGCAGTACTTC
>once|TRBJ1-3|TRBV6-1|.
CASSEIGVSGNTIYF
TGTGCCAGCAGTGAAATAGGGGTTTCTGGAAACACCATATATTTT
>.|TRBJ1-6|TRBV7-2|.
CASSFGIQGNSPLHF
TGTGCCAGCAGCTTCGGGATTCAGGGGAATTCACCCCTCCACTTT
>once|TRBJ1-2|TRBV11-2|TRBD1
CASSQLGQRLNYGYTF
TGTGCCAGCAGCCAACTGGGACAGCGCCTCAACTATGGCTACACCTTC
>few|TRBJ1-1|TRBV5-1|.
CASSLDMQGTEAFF
TGCGCCAGCAGCCTCGACATGCAGGGCACTGAAGCTTTCTTT
>.|TRBJ1-5|TRBV12-3/TRBV12-4|.
CASSPTDYQPQHF
TGTGCCAGCAGCCCTACAGATTATCAGCCCCAGCATTTT
>.|TRBJ2-3|TRBV5-8|TRBD2
CASSPGTSHSADTQYF
TGTGCCAGCAGCCCCGGGACTAGCCACTCCGCAGATACGCAGTATTTT
>once|TRBJ2-1|TRBV9|TRBD2
CASSPGGGSAYNEQFF
TGTGCCAGCAGCCCAGGCGGGGGGAGTGCGTACAATGAGCAGTTCTTC
>few|TRBJ2-5|TRBV27|TRBD2
CASSGGLAGVETQYF
TGTGCCAGCAGCGGGGGACTAGCGGGAGTAGAGACCCAGTACTTC
>.|TRBJ2-1|TRBV29-1|TRBD2
CSVVKLPGLAGGPLYNEQFF
TGCAGCGTTGTGAAGTTGCCGGGACTAGCGGGAGGGCCCCTCTACAATGAGCAGTTCTTC
>.|TRBJ1-2|TRBV6-5|TRBD1
CASSRDRGNYGYTF
TGTGCCAGCAGTCGGGACAGGGGAAACTATGGCTACACCTTC
>.|TRBJ2-5|TRBV7-9|TRBD2
CASSLGGTSLGETQYF
TGTGCCAGCAGCTTAGGGGGGACTAGCCTGGGGGAGACCCAGTACTTC
>.|TRBJ1-3|TRBV6-5|.
CASSYSAAQGGNTIYF
TGTGCCAGCAGTTACTCGGCCGCACAGGGTGGAAACACCATATATTTT
>.|TRBJ1-2|TRBV18|.
CASSPPGPFYGYTF
TGTGCCAGCTCACCACCGGGCCCTTTCTATGGCTACACCTTC
>few|TRBJ1-2|TRBV10-2|.
CASDPLPGSYGYTF
TGCGCCAGCGACCCACTACCTGGTAGCTATGGCTACACCTTC